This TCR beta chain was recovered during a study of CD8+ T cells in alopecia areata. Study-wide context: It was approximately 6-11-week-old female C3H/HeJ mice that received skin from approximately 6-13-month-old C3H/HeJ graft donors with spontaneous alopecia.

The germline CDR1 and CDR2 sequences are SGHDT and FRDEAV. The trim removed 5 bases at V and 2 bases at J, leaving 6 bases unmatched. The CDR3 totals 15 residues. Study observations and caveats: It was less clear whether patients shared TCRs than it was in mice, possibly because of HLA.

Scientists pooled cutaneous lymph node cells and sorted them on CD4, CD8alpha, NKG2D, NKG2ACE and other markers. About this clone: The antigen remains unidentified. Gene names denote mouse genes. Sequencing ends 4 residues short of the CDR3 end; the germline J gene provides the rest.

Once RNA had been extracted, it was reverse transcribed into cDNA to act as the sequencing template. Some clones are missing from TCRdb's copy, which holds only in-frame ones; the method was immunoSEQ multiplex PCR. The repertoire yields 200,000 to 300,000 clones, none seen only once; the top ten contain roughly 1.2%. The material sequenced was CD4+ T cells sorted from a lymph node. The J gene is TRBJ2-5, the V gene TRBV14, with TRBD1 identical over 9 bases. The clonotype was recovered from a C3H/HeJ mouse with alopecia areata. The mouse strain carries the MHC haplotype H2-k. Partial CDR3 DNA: TGTGCCAGCAGAACTCCGGGACAGGGCCAAGAC. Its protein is CASRTPGQGQD. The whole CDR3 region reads CASRTPGQGQDTQYF. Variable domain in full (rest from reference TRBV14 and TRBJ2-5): EAGVTQSPRYAVLQEGQAVSFWCDPISGHDTLYWYQQPRDQGPQLLVYFRDEAVIDNSQLPSDRFSAVRPKGTNSTLKIQSAKQGDTATYLCASRTPGQGQDTQYFGPGTRLLVL.